A selection of T cell receptor beta chains follows, all from one sample in a study of T cells after yellow fever vaccination. TCRdb passed the 5' RACE reads through MiXCR, listing each CDR3 protein once. Of 250,000 or so distinct CDR3 sequences listed, more than 3.5% were seen once; the top ten hold under 20%. Specimen: PBMCs, collected 15 days after the yellow fever booster vaccination. Source of these receptors: a man between 18 and 29 years old who received the YFV17D yellow fever vaccine. The CDR3 runs from the conserved cysteine through the conserved F or W. The D gene is left open where the match is weak. A clone size is listed for some rows: how often the clone was seen (once, few, many), or a class if it is expanded.

cdr3_length j_call v_call clone_size d_call cdr3_nt cdr3_aa
14 TRBJ2-5 TRBV18 many - TGTGCCAGCTCACCACCCGGAGGGTATGAGACCCAGTACTTC CASSPPGGYETQYF
14 TRBJ2-1 TRBV7-6 many TRBD1 TGTGCCAGCAGCTTTAGGACAGGGAGCAATGAGCAGTTCTTC CASSFRTGSNEQFF
15 TRBJ1-1 TRBV5-1 many - TGCGCCAGCAGTCCCTATTACAGGGAGGACACTGAAGCTTTCTTT CASSPYYREDTEAFF
12 TRBJ1-6 TRBV20-1 few - TGCAGTGCTGCCCCCCCCGAGAAGGCCCTCCACTTT CSAAPPEKALHF
13 TRBJ1-2 TRBV7-2 many TRBD1 TGTGCCAGCAGCCGGGGACAGGGAAGGGGCTACACCTTC CASSRGQGRGYTF
15 TRBJ2-1 TRBV19 many - TGTGCCAGTAGTATAGTTAAACGGGACCCTGGGGAGCAGTTCTTC CASSIVKRDPGEQFF
16 TRBJ2-1 TRBV9 many - TGTGCCAGCAGCGTAGGAGCCCTAGAGGGACACAATGAGCAGTTCTTC CASSVGALEGHNEQFF
16 TRBJ2-3 TRBV5-6 many TRBD2 TGTGCCAGCAGCTTGGAGCGGGGGGGCCTCACAGATACGCAGTATTTT CASSLERGGLTDTQYF
13 TRBJ2-3 TRBV29-1 many - TGCAGCGTTGAAATCTGGGGCACAGATACGCAGTATTTT CSVEIWGTDTQYF
15 TRBJ2-7 TRBV6-2/TRBV6-3 many TRBD1 TGTGCCAGCAGTTACGTCGCAGGGGGCCACTACGAGCAGTACTTC CASSYVAGGHYEQYF
13 TRBJ2-7 TRBV7-2 many - TGTGCCAGCACCTACCCCGGGACATGGGAGCAGTACTTC CASTYPGTWEQYF
14 TRBJ1-1 TRBV7-2 many - TGTGCCAGCAGCTTAGGGCAGTGGGGGACTGAAGCTTTCTTT CASSLGQWGTEAFF
13 TRBJ2-5 TRBV11-1 many - TGTGCCAGCAGCTTACAGAGGTCAGAGACCCAGTACTTC CASSLQRSETQYF
13 TRBJ2-7 TRBV12-3/TRBV12-4 many - TGTGCCAGCAGTTCACAGGGTACGGGAGAGCAGTACTTC CASSSQGTGEQYF
9 TRBJ1-5 TRBV20-1 few - TGCAGTGCCACTCAGCCCCAGCATTTT CSATQPQHF
14 TRBJ2-3 TRBV5-1 many - TGCGCCAGCAGCTTGGCCTGGGGGGGCGATACGCAGTATTTT CASSLAWGGDTQYF
13 TRBJ2-7 TRBV5-4 many - TGTGCCAGCAGCTTGCAGGATTCCTACGAGCAGTACTTC CASSLQDSYEQYF
12 TRBJ1-2 TRBV6-1 many - TGTGCCAGCTCCAGCCCTTTCTATGGCTACACCTTC CASSSPFYGYTF
15 TRBJ2-2 TRBV24-1 many - TGTGCCACCAGTGACGGGTCCCTAAACACCGGGGAGCTGTTTTTT CATSDGSLNTGELFF
14 TRBJ2-3 TRBV2 many TRBD2 TGTGCCAGCCGTAGCGGGGGGGACACAGATACGCAGTATTTT CASRSGGDTDTQYF
17 TRBJ2-1 TRBV6-2/TRBV6-3 few TRBD2 TGTGCCAGCACCTCGGGACTAGCGGGGCCATCCTACAATGAGCAGTTCTTC CASTSGLAGPSYNEQFF
14 TRBJ2-3 TRBV25-1 few - TGTGCCAGCAGTGAATACCGGGCCACGGATACGCAGTATTTT CASSEYRATDTQYF
14 TRBJ1-1 TRBV12-5 many - TGTGCTAGTGGTTTGGAAACAGGGAACACTGAAGCTTTCTTT CASGLETGNTEAFF
14 TRBJ1-4 TRBV2 many TRBD1 TGTGCCAGCAGTGATGGCAGGGGGGATGAAAAACTGTTTTTT CASSDGRGDEKLFF
13 TRBJ2-5 TRBV19 few - TGTGCCAGTAGTAGGGACCAGCGAGAGACCCAGTACTTC CASSRDQRETQYF
14 TRBJ1-1 TRBV9 few - TGTGCCAGCAGCGTAGGTGGTGAGGGGGGACATCTCCTCTTT CASSVGGEGGHLLF
16 TRBJ2-2 TRBV7-7 - - TGTGCTAGCAGCCGTGTTCCGGGATCTCCCACCGGGGAGCTGTTTTTT CASSRVPGSPTGELFF
16 TRBJ1-1 TRBV18 many - TGTGCCAGCTCACCACTGGGAGCGGTAACGGGAACTGAAGCTTTCTTT CASSPLGAVTGTEAFF
14 TRBJ2-7 TRBV7-2 many - TGTGCCAGCAGCTCCGGCTCATGGGACTACGAGCAGTACTTC CASSSGSWDYEQYF
13 TRBJ2-3 TRBV4-2 many - TGTGCCAGCAGCCACAACCCCACAGATACGCAGTATTTT CASSHNPTDTQYF
15 TRBJ2-3 TRBV5-1 many TRBD2 TGCGCCAGCAGCTTTGGTGGGGGGGACACAGATACGCAGTATTTT CASSFGGGDTDTQYF
12 TRBJ1-2 TRBV7-2 many TRBD1 TGTGCCAGCAGCTTAGATACAGGGGTCTCCACCTTC CASSLDTGVSTF
16 TRBJ1-5 TRBV6-5 many - TGTGCCAGCAGTCCGGGGATGGGGGCCAAGAGGCAGCCCCAGCATTTT CASSPGMGAKRQPQHF
17 TRBJ2-7 TRBV12-3/TRBV12-4 many - TGTGCCAGCAGTTTAGGGGGCCAGGAACCTTTTTCCTACGAGCAGTACTTC CASSLGGQEPFSYEQYF